Included here is one T cell receptor beta chain sequence, with context. Its antigen is undetermined. Peptide-pool stimulation followed by sequencing identified expanded antigen-specific CD4+ clonotypes in the ViraFEST assay. Cells that had been cultured for nine to eleven days were the source of isolated CD4+ T cells. Two doses of BNT162b2 or mRNA-1273 vaccine were administered to participants. Testing of the vaccine recipients showed negative nucleocapsid antibodies and no prior SARS-CoV-2 infection. The sample comes from a study of vaccination effects on CD4 cells after COVID-19. Study results and limitations: Healthy vaccinees' vaccine-induced clones included only 1 of 255 cross-reacting with common cold coronaviruses. Early post-infection timepoints were missing from the study, which also had few convalescent patients.

The CDR3 has 16 amino acids. Trimming removed 1 base from V and 0 bases from J, with 12 bases in between. Germline loops: CDR1 LNHDA, CDR2 SQIVND (reference sequence). Repertoires were generated with immunoSEQ multiplex PCR, while TCRdb's copy carries only in-frame clones and drops some. The repertoire consists of some 20,000 clones, with around 76% occurring once and the leading ten covering around 10%. This clonotype was obtained from a human donor who received a COVID-19 vaccine. This material consisted of CD4+ T cells from PBMCs cultured with HCoV-229E spike peptides, taken after COVID-19 vaccination. The chain combines TRBV19 with TRBJ1-2, with a weak D call TRBD1 (5 bases). The CDR3 is CASSIGTDRTNYGYTF. The CDR3, as DNA: TGTGCCAGTAGTATAGGAACCGACAGAACTAACTATGGCTACACCTTC.